The T cell receptor (beta chain) under discussion was sequenced for a study of blood T cell repertoires in COVID-19. Background on the study: Samples of COVID-19 (acute and convalescent) were obtained from the United States, Italy and Spain. The analysed material was cDNA or gDNA that came from T cells, B-cell-depleted T cells, or PBMCs.

This clone was picked up one time. Original processing methods: Amplifying reference gene primers gave estimates of nucleated cell counts. Sequencing was performed with immunoSEQ multiplex PCR; in TCRdb, only in-frame clones are kept and a portion is missing. V, J and clone size are those of that table, while D and trimming were read from the DNA. This sample yields 75,000 to 100,000 clones, of which around 87% are seen a single time; roughly 15% belongs to the top ten. Germline V CDR1 and CDR2: GTSNPN, SVGIG (reference sequence). Trimming cost V 4 bases and J 4 bases, with 16 bases left between them. The CDR3 runs to 14 residues.

Source material: peripheral blood. V is TRBV30 and J is TRBJ1-2; D not certain. The clonotype was recovered from a human donor in a cohort sampled during active COVID-19. CDR3 sequence: CAWNQLPRSYGYTF. The CDR3 region has the DNA TGTGCCTGGAATCAGTTACCCCGATCCTATGGCTACACCTTC. Full variable domain (outside the CDR3, taken from reference TRBV30 and TRBJ1-2): SQTIHQWPATLVQPVGSPLSLECTVEGTSNPNLYWYRQAAGRGLQLLFYSVGIGQISSEVPQNLSASRPQDRQFILSSKKLLLSDSGFYLCAWNQLPRSYGYTFGSGTRLTVV.